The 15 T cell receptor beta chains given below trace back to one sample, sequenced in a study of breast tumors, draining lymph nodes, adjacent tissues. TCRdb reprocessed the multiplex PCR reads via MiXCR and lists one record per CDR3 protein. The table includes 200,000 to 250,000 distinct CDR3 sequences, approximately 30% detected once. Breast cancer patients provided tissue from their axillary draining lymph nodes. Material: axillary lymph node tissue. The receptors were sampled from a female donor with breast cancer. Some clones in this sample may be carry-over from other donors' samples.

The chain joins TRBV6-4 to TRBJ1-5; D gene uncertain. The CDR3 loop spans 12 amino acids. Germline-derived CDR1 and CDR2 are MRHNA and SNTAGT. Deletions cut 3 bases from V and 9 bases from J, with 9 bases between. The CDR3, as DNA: TGTGCCAGCAGTGAGGAAGATCCGCCCCAGCATTTT. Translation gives CASSEEDPPQHF.

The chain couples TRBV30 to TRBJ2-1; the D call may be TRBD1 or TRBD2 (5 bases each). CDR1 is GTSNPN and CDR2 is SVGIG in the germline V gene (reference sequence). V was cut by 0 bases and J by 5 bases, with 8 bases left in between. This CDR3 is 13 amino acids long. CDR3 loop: CAWSVRGDNEQFF. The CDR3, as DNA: TGTGCCTGGAGTGTAAGGGGAGACAATGAGCAGTTCTTC.

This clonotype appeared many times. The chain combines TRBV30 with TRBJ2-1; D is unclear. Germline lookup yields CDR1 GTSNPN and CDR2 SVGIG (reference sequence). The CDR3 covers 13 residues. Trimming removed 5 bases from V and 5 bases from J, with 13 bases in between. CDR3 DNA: TGTGCCTGGGCAGACGACTGGCACAATGAGCAGTTCTTC. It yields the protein CAWADDWHNEQFF. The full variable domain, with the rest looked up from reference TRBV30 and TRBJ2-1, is SQTIHQWPATLVQPVGSPLSLECTVEGTSNPNLYWYRQAAGRGLQLLFYSVGIGQISSEVPQNLSASRPQDRQFILSSKKLLLSDSGFYLCAWADDWHNEQFFGPGTRLTVL.

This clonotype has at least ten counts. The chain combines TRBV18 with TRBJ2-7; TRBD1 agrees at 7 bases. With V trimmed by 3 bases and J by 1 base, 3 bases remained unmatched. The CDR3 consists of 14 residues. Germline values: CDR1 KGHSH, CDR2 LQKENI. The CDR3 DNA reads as TGTGCCAGCTCACCCGCGACAGGGTCCTACGAGCAGTACTTC. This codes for CASSPATGSYEQYF.

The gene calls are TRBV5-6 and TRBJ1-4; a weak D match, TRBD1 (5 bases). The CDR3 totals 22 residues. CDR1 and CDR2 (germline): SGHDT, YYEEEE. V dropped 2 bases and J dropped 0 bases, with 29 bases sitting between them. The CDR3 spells CASSFGAASLPGPRATNEKLFF. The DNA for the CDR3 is TGTGCCAGCAGCTTCGGGGCCGCGTCCCTCCCGGGACCCCGTGCAACTAATGAAAAACTGTTTTTT.

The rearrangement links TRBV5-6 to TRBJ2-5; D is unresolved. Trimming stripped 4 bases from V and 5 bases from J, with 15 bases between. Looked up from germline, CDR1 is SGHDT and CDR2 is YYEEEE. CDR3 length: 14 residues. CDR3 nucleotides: TGTGCCAGCAGCCTGGTTGACTCCCCGGAGACCCAGTACTTC. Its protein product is CASSLVDSPETQYF.

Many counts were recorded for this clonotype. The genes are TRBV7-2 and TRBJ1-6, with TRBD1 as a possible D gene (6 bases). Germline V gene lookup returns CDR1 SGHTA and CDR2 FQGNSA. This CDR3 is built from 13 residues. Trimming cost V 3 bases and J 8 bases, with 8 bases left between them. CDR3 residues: CASSLTGYSPLHF. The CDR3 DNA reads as TGTGCCAGCAGCTTGACAGGATATTCACCCCTCCACTTT.

Written as DNA, the CDR3 is TGTGCCTGGAGTAGAGGGAAGTACCCGCCCGGGGAGCTGTTTTTT. Translation: CAWSRGKYPPGELFF. The chain recombines TRBV30 with TRBJ2-2; tentative D call: TRBD2 (5 bases). The CDR3 contains 15 residues. V was trimmed by 2 bases and J by 6 bases, leaving 16 bases between them. Looked up from germline, CDR1 is GTSNPN and CDR2 is SVGIG (reference sequence).

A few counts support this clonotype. The CDR3 DNA is TGTGCCAGCAGTTTATACTCCCAGGGGGTGACTAATGAAAAACTGTTTTTT. Amino acid sequence: CASSLYSQGVTNEKLFF. The chain links TRBV28 to TRBJ1-4, with 7 positions matching TRBD1. Germline trimming cut 1 base from V and 2 bases from J; bases unmatched to any gene: 7. The CDR3 has 17 residues. Germline CDR1 and CDR2: MDHEN and SYDVKM.

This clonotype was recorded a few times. The CDR3 DNA is TGTGCCAGCAGGGCCAGGTTGGGGGGCGCCGGTAACACTGAAGCTTTCTTT. As protein: CASRARLGGAGNTEAFF. The V call is TRBV2, the J call TRBJ1-1; D is possibly TRBD1 (6 bases). V was trimmed by 6 bases and J by 2 bases, leaving 22 bases between them. This CDR3 has 17 amino acids. Germline assignment: CDR1 SNHLY and CDR2 FYNNEI.

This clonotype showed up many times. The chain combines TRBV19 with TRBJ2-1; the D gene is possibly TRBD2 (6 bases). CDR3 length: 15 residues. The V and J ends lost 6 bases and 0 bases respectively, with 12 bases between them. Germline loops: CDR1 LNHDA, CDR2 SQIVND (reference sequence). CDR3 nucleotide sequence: TGTGCCAGTAGCCTCCTAGCGAACTCCTACAATGAGCAGTTCTTC. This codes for CASSLLANSYNEQFF.

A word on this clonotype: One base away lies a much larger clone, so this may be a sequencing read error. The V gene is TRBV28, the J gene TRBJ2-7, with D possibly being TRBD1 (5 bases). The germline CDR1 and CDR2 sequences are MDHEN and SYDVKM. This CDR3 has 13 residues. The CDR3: CVAQPNRRGEQYF. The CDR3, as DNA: TGTGTCGCTCAACCCAACAGGCGTGGCGAGCAGTACTTC.

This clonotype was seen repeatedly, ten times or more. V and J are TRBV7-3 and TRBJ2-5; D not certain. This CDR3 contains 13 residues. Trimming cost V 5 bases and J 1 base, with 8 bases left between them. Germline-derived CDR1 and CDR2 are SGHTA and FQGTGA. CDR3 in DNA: TGTGCCAGCAGCCGCACCACCCAAGAGACCCAGTACTTC. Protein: CASSRTTQETQYF.

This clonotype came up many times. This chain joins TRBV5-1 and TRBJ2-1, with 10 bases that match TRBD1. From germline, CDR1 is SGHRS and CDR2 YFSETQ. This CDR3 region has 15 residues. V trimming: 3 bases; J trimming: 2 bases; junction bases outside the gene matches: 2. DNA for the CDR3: TGCGCCAGCAGCTCCGGACAGGGGGCCTACAATGAGCAGTTCTTC. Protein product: CASSSGQGAYNEQFF.

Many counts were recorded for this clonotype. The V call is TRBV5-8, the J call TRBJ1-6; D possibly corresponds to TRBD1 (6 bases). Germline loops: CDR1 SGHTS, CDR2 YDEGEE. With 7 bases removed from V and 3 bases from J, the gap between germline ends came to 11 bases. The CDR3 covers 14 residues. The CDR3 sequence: CASVRGGYNSPLHF. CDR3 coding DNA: TGTGCCAGCGTAAGGGGGGGCTATAATTCACCCCTCCACTTT.